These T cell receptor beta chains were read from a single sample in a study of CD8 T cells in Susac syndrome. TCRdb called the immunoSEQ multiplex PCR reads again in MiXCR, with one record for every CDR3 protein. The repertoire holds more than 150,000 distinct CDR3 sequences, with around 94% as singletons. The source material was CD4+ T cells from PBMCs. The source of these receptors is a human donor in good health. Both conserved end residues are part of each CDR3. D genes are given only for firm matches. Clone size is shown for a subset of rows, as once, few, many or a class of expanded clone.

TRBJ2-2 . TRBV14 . TGTGCCAGCACCCCACAGGGAACCTCCGGGGAGCTGTTTTTT CASTPQGTSGELFF
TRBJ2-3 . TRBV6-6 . TGTGCCAGCAACTTCGACACAGATACGCAGTATTTT CASNFDTDTQYF
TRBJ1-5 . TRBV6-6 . TGTGCCAGCACCGCCACGGAGCATCAGCCCCAGCATTTT CASTATEHQPQHF
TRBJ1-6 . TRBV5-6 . TGTGCCAGCAGAGGGACGGATTCACCCCTCCACTTT CASRGTDSPLHF
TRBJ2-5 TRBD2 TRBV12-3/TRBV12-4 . TGTGCCAGCAGTTTAGAATGGACTAGCGAGACCCAGTACTTC CASSLEWTSETQYF
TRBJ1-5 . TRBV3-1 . TGTGCCAGCAGCCAAGGGGTCCGGGGGAGCAATCAGCCCCAGCATTTT CASSQGVRGSNQPQHF
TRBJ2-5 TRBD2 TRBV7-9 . TGTGCCAGCAGGCGTGCGGGGGGCCAAGAGACCCAGTACTTC CASRRAGGQETQYF
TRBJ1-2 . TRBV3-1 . TGTGCCAGCAGCCAGGCCACCAACTATGGCTACACCTTC CASSQATNYGYTF
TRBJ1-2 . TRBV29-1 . TGCAGCGTTGAATCTAACTATGGCTACACCTTC CSVESNYGYTF
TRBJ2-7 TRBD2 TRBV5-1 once TGCGCCAGCAGCTCCTCGATGGGACTAGCGGGGGGGCCGCGCATGTACGAGCAGTACTTC CASSSSMGLAGGPRMYEQYF
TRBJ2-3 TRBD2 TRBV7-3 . TGTGCCAGCAGCCCCGGGGCTAGCGGGCAAGATACGCAGTATTTT CASSPGASGQDTQYF
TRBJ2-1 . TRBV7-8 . TGTGCCAGCAGCTTACGGGACTGGTACAATGAGCAGTTCTTC CASSLRDWYNEQFF
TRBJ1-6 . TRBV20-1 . TGCAGTGCCCGAGTGGGGGGGGCTTCACCCCTCCACTTT CSARVGGASPLHF
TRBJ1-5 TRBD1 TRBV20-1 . TGCAGTGCTAGGACAGGGGATCAGCCCCAGCATTTT CSARTGDQPQHF
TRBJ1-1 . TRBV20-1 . TGCAGTGCAAATGAGGGATTGGACACTGAAGCTTTCTTT CSANEGLDTEAFF
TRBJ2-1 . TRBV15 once TGTGCCACCAGCAGAGATGAAAATGAGCAGTTCTTC CATSRDENEQFF
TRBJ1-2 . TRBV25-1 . TGTGCCAGCAGTGATCGGGCGGGCTATGGCTACACCTTC CASSDRAGYGYTF
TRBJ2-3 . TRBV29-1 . TGCAGCGTTGCCCGGGGCCCGGCAGATACGCAGTATTTT CSVARGPADTQYF
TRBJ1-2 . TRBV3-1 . TGTGCCAGCAGCCAAGAGGGTTACTATGGCTACACCTTC CASSQEGYYGYTF
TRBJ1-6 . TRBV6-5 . TGTGCCAGCAGTCCCAAATCTAGGTCCCTCCACTTT CASSPKSRSLHF
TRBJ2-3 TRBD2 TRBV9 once TGTGCCAGCAGCGTAGCTGTGGCTAGCGGGGCGGGCACAGATACGCAGTATTTT CASSVAVASGAGTDTQYF
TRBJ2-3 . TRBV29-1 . TGCAGCGTTGAGAGGAGACTTCGCACAGATACGCAGTATTTT CSVERRLRTDTQYF
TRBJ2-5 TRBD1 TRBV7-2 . TGTGCCAGCAGCTTCAATACTCGGGACAGCCAAGAGACCCAGTACTTC CASSFNTRDSQETQYF
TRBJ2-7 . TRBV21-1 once TGTGCCAGCAGCCCGCCATCCGGGGGCGAGCAGTACTTC CASSPPSGGEQYF
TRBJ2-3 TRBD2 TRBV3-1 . TGTGCCAGCAGCACTCCTAGCGGGGAAGAAGATACGCAGTATTTT CASSTPSGEEDTQYF
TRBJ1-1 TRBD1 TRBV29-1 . TGCAGCGTTCATACAGGGGGGAGCACTGAAGCTTTCTTT CSVHTGGSTEAFF
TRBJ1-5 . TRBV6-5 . TGTGCCAGCGCACCCAGGGATAGCAATCAGCCCCAGCATTTT CASAPRDSNQPQHF
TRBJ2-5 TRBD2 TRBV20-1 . TGCAGTGCTATTACTAGCGGGGAGACCCAGTACTTC CSAITSGETQYF
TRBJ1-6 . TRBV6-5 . TGTGCCAGCAGCCACGGGCAGGGTGGTTCACCCCTCCACTTT CASSHGQGGSPLHF
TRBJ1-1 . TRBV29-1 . TGCAGCGTTGATGGAGGTTTCACTGAAGCTTTCTTT CSVDGGFTEAFF
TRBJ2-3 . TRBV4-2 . TGTGCCAGCAGCCAGACGGGGGTTGATACGCAGTATTTT CASSQTGVDTQYF
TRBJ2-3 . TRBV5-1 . TGCGCCAGCAGCTTTCGGCGGTCCGGCACAGATACGCAGTATTTT CASSFRRSGTDTQYF
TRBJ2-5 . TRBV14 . TGTGCCAGCACCCCAGCAGGGTGGCAAGAGACCCAGTACTTC CASTPAGWQETQYF
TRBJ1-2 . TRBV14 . TGTGCCAGCAGCCAAGATTTTACAGGGAACTATGGCTACACCTTC CASSQDFTGNYGYTF
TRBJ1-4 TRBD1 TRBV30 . TGTGCCTGGAATAAGGACAGGGCGAGTGAAAAACTGTTTTTT CAWNKDRASEKLFF
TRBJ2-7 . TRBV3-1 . TGTGCAGTCGGCCGGGACATCTCCTACGAGCAGTACTTC CAVGRDISYEQYF
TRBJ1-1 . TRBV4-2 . TGTGCCAGCAGCCATCCCGGGGACCTCATGAACACTGAAGCTTTCTTT CASSHPGDLMNTEAFF
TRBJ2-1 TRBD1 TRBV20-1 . TGCAGTGCTAGGGGACAGGGGGAGAATGAGCAGTTCTTC CSARGQGENEQFF
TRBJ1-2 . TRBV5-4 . TGTGCCAGCAGCTTGGACGGACGGATAAACTATGGCTACACCTTC CASSLDGRINYGYTF
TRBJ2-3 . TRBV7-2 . TGTGCCAGCAGCACCTACAGGGAAGATACGCAGTATTTT CASSTYREDTQYF
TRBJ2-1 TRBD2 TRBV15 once TGTGCCACCAGCAGAGGATTGGGACTAGGGTACAATGAGCAGTTCTTC CATSRGLGLGYNEQFF
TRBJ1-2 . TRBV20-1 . TGCAGTGCTAGAGACTCGGGACGGGGAAGGGACTATGGCTACACCTTC CSARDSGRGRDYGYTF
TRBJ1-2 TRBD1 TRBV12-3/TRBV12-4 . TGTGCCAGCAGTCCCCGACAGGGGGTAGGCGGCTACACCTTC CASSPRQGVGGYTF
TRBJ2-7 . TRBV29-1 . TGCAGCGTTAGGGGGCAGGGGGGTGACGAGCAGTACTTC CSVRGQGGDEQYF
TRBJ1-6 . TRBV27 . TGTGCCAGCAGTGTCGTTGGGGGGGGAAATTCACCCCTCCACTTT CASSVVGGGNSPLHF
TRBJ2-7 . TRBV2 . TGTGCCAGCAGCGGACCTGGGTCCTACGAGCAGTACTTC CASSGPGSYEQYF
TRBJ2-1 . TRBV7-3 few TGTGCCAGCAGCCCCGGGGGTGGGTACAATGAGCAGTTCTTC CASSPGGGYNEQFF
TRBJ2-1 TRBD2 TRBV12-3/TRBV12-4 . TGTGCCAGCAGCCACGGGACTAGCGGCAATGAGCAGTTCTTC CASSHGTSGNEQFF
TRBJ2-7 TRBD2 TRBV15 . TGTGCCACCAGTTGGAGCGGGGGAACCTACGAGCAGTACTTC CATSWSGGTYEQYF
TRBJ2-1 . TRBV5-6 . TGTGCCAGCAGCCGGGCGGTGTCCCGGCAGTTCTTC CASSRAVSRQFF